One and the same sample provided the 2 T cell receptor beta chains below, sequenced in a study of T-cell memory formation after mild COVID-19. One entry per CDR3 protein results from TCRdb running MiXCR on the 5' RACE reads. The sample carries about 560,000 distinct CDR3 sequences, 20% to 25% recorded once. The specimen sequenced was PBMCs or a T cell subset sorted from them (not recorded which). These TCRs come from an adult woman who had mild COVID-19 (a few samples of this study predate the infection). Cell type and time point are not known.

There are a few counts of this clonotype. The CDR3 spells CASSLRDRPSSYEQYF. DNA for the CDR3: TGCGCCAGCAGCTTGCGGGACAGACCTTCCTCCTACGAGCAGTACTTC. The genes are TRBV5-1 and TRBJ2-7; 7 nucleotides line up with TRBD1. In germline, CDR1 is SGHRS, CDR2 YFSETQ. V was pared by 1 base and J by 0 bases, with 7 bases of the junction left unmatched. CDR3 length equals 16 residues.

V and J are TRBV29-1 and TRBJ2-7; possible D gene TRBD2, 6 bases. This CDR3 spans 11 amino acids. The V and J ends lost 7 bases and 6 bases respectively, with 13 bases between them. Germline lookup yields CDR1 SQVTM and CDR2 ANQGSEA. CDR3 sequence (DNA): TGCAGCGCGGGGGTAATTTCCGAGCAGTACTTC. Encoded protein: CSAGVISEQYF.